Presented here are 31 T cell receptor beta chains from one specimen sequenced in a study of T cells in Graves' hyperthyroidism and ophthalmopathy (dated by TCRdb to between 2019 and 2020). Library prep was done by multiplex PCR. Sequencing instrument: Illumina HiSeq 2000. The TCR beta CDR3 regions were amplified from the RNA transcripts. For the first round of RT-PCR on the TCR CDR3, the HTBI primer set was used together with the Qiagen OneStep RT-PCR kit. In-frame beta chains were kept once TCRdb had trimmed the public reads at Q25 with fastp and called clones with MiXCR. Rows are combined by CDR3 protein, so each entry shows the most common genes and DNA. Within this sample are 450,000 to 650,000 distinct CDR3 sequences, with roughly 20% of them counted one time only. The ten largest clonotypes hold 26% of the sample. Sample: blood. The origin of the receptors is a man between 18 and 35 years old with Graves' hyperthyroidism.

V and J are TRBV27 and TRBJ1-4; D is perhaps TRBD1 (5 bases). CDR1 MNHEY and CDR2 SMNVEV come from the germline V gene (reference sequence). V lost 5 bases and J lost 2, with 12 bases in between. The CDR3 contains 15 residues. The CDR3 region is CASSPRGPTNEKLFF. The CDR3 nucleotides are TGTGCCAGCAGTCCTAGGGGCCCGACTAATGAAAAACTGTTTTTT.

This chain connects TRBV11-2 to TRBJ2-5, with D perhaps being TRBD1 or TRBD2 (5 bases each). Germline V gene sequence: CDR1 SGHAT, CDR2 FQNNGV. With 4 bases removed from V and 1 base from J, the gap between germline ends came to 13 bases. The CDR3 loop spans 15 amino acids. CDR3 coding DNA: TGTGCCAGCAGCTCCTTGGGACGGATCCAAGAGACCCAGTACTTC. Its protein is CASSSLGRIQETQYF.

This clonotype was detected ten times or more. This chain uses TRBV12-3 or TRBV12-4 with TRBJ1-1; D call uncertain. The CDR3 covers 15 residues. Trimming left V 7 bases short and J 0 bases short, with 15 bases between. This CDR3 is CASTLFSSMNTEAFF. The CDR3 DNA sequence: TGTGCCAGCACCCTCTTCTCTTCCATGAACACTGAAGCTTTCTTT.

The J gene is TRBJ1-1, the V gene TRBV6-1; D ambiguous. CDR1 is MNHNS and CDR2 is SASEGT in the germline V gene. Trimming stripped 8 bases from V and 4 bases from J, with 20 bases between. This CDR3 has 15 amino acids. CDR3 DNA: TGTGCCAGCTCACCAGTGGGCGCGGGAAGCACTGAAGCTTTCTTT. As protein: CASSPVGAGSTEAFF.

This clonotype showed up many times. The rearrangement links TRBV6-5 to TRBJ1-1, with a tentative D call TRBD1 (5 bases). CDR1 and CDR2 (germline): MNHEY, SVGAGI. Trimming pared 3 bases from V and 1 base from J, leaving 9 bases between. There are 14 residues in the CDR3. The CDR3 DNA follows: TGTGCCAGCAGTTATCGGCAGGGGAACACTGAAGCTTTCTTT. Its protein product is CASSYRQGNTEAFF.

The chain joins TRBV7-9 to TRBJ2-5; D remains unclear. The CDR3 runs to 14 residues. Germline CDR1 SEHNR, CDR2 FQNEAQ (reference sequence). Trimming stripped 5 bases from V and 7 bases from J, with 17 bases between. CDR3 bases: TGTGCCAGCAGCCACGAGCGAGCTACTGGGACCCAGTACTTC. Protein sequence: CASSHERATGTQYF.

This clonotype occurred many times. The gene calls are TRBV4-1 and TRBJ2-7; 11 bases match TRBD2. The CDR3 consists of 15 residues. V lost 6 bases, J lost 3 bases, and 7 bases stayed unmatched. Germline V gene lookup returns CDR1 MGHRA and CDR2 YSYEKL. The DNA for the CDR3 is TGCGCCAGCAGACCACTAGCGGGGGTCAACTACGAGCAGTACTTC. Amino acids: CASRPLAGVNYEQYF.

There are many counts of this clonotype. The chain has TRBV29-1 and TRBJ2-5; 10 bases are shared with TRBD2. Per germline, CDR1 SQVTM and CDR2 ANQGSEA. The CDR3 loop spans 15 amino acids. Germline trimming cut 4 bases from V and 1 base from J; bases unmatched to any gene: 6. The CDR3 spells CSVVPGLATQETQYF. In DNA, the CDR3 is TGCAGCGTTGTCCCGGGACTAGCGACCCAAGAGACCCAGTACTTC.

This clonotype was found many times. The gene calls are TRBV12-3 or TRBV12-4 and TRBJ2-7, with D perhaps TRBD1 (5 bases). This CDR3 region has 12 residues. V was cut by 4 bases and J by 5 bases, with 9 bases left in between. CDR3 protein: CASSSRGNEQYF. As DNA, the CDR3 is TGTGCCAGCAGTTCTAGGGGAAACGAGCAGTACTTC.

The gene calls are TRBV11-2 and TRBJ2-2; the D gene is possibly TRBD2 (6 bases). V was cut by 4 bases and J by 2 bases, with 8 bases left in between. The CDR3 loop spans 14 amino acids. Germline-derived CDR1 and CDR2 are SGHAT and FQNNGV. The CDR3: CASSWDSNTGELFF. CDR3 sequence (DNA): TGTGCCAGCAGCTGGGACTCCAACACCGGGGAGCTGTTTTTT.

The rearrangement uses TRBV28 and TRBJ1-2; D may be TRBD1 (6 bases). CDR1 is MDHEN and CDR2 is SYDVKM in the germline V gene. The V and J ends lost 7 bases and 8 bases respectively, with 17 bases between them. This CDR3 is built from 13 residues. CDR3 loop: CASIPGSGVGYTF. For the CDR3, the DNA is TGTGCCAGCATCCCCGGCTCAGGGGTCGGCTACACCTTC.

The chain is built from TRBV6-1 and TRBJ2-5, with unresolved D. The germline V and J ends were trimmed by 5 bases and 1 base, with 11 bases remaining between them. Germline values: CDR1 MNHNS, CDR2 SASEGT. This CDR3 spans 14 amino acids. The CDR3 bases are TGTGCCAGCAGTCCGTTGGACCCCCAAGAGACCCAGTACTTC. This gives the protein CASSPLDPQETQYF.

The J gene is TRBJ2-7, the V gene TRBV7-9, with 7 bases matching TRBD2. Germline assignment: CDR1 SEHNR and CDR2 FQNEAQ (reference sequence). There are 15 residues in the CDR3. V lost 4 bases to trimming and J lost 2 bases; unmatched junction nucleotides: 8. CDR3 in amino acids: CASSSPSGLTYEQYF. CDR3 nucleotides: TGTGCCAGCAGCTCTCCTAGCGGACTAACCTACGAGCAGTACTTC.

This clonotype came up a few times. This sequence joins TRBV14 and TRBJ1-1; D gene unclear. The CDR3 totals 13 residues. Between the trimmed V and J ends, which lost 6 bases and 0 bases, there was a span of 8 bases. Per the germline V gene, CDR1 is SGHDN and CDR2 is FVKESK. The CDR3 DNA follows: TGTGCCAGCAGTAATAGTATGAACACTGAAGCTTTCTTT. Protein sequence: CASSNSMNTEAFF.

This clonotype has a count of ten or more. CDR3 loop: CSARDDRGTDEQYF. The CDR3 region has the DNA TGCAGTGCTAGAGACGACAGGGGGACAGACGAGCAGTACTTC. The chain carries TRBV20-1 and TRBJ2-7, with TRBD1 identical over 9 bases. The CDR3 contains 14 residues. Germline CDR1 and CDR2: DFQATT and SNEGSKA (reference sequence). The junction had 5 bases not matched to a gene; V was cut back by 0 bases and J by 5 bases.

This clonotype was observed at least ten times. This chain links TRBV7-8 with TRBJ2-2; D uncertain. The CDR3 is 15 residues long. Deletions cut 10 bases from V and 0 bases from J, with 15 bases between. The germline gives CDR1 SGHVS, CDR2 FQNEAQ. The CDR3 sequence is CATRRGPANTGELFF. The CDR3, as DNA: TGTGCCACCCGCCGCGGTCCCGCGAACACCGGGGAGCTGTTTTTT.

This clonotype was picked up many times. V gene TRBV20-1 combines with J gene TRBJ1-1; D perhaps matches TRBD1 (5 bases). The CDR3 is 17 amino acids. Germline CDR1 reads DFQATT; CDR2 reads SNEGSKA (reference sequence). The ends were cut back, 2 bases at V and 1 base at J, with 20 bases in the middle. The CDR3 DNA reads as TGCAGTGCTAGATCCCTCAGGGACCATCGGGGGAACACTGAAGCTTTCTTT. Its protein product is CSARSLRDHRGNTEAFF.

There are many counts of this clonotype. V gene TRBV28 combines with J gene TRBJ1-2; D uncertain. CDR3 length: 12 amino acids. CDR1 is MDHEN and CDR2 is SYDVKM in the germline V gene. Trimming took 3 bases from V and 8 from J, leaving 10 bases between them. The CDR3: CASSFVSTGYTF. In DNA, the CDR3 is TGTGCCAGCAGTTTCGTCTCGACGGGCTACACCTTC.

As concerns this clonotype: At one end, the junction sequence differs from germline, possibly due to a read error. The gene calls are TRBV20-1 and TRBJ1-2; possibly TRBD1 for D (5 bases). Germline-derived CDR1 and CDR2 are DFQATT and SNEGSKA (reference sequence). The CDR3 consists of 13 residues. CDR3 in DNA: TGCAGTGCAGATACGGTCAGGGACTATGGTTACACCTTC. Protein: CSADTVRDYGYTF.

In its sample, this clonotype was seen many times. The chain has TRBV2 and TRBJ1-1; TRBD1 matches at 9 bases. CDR1 and CDR2 from the germline V gene are SNHLY and FYNNEI. The V segment lost 6 bases and the J segment 4 bases; nucleotides outside the gene matches: 9. CDR3 length equals 15 residues. The CDR3 region is CASRGQGGLGTEAFF. The CDR3 DNA sequence: TGTGCCAGCAGGGGACAGGGAGGATTGGGCACTGAAGCTTTCTTT. Complete variable domain (other parts from reference TRBV2 and TRBJ1-1): EPEVTQTPSHQVTQMGQEVILRCVPISNHLYFYWYRQILGQKVEFLVSFYNNEISEKSEIFDDQFSVERPDGSNFTLKIRSTKLEDSAMYFCASRGQGGLGTEAFFGQGTRLTVV.

This clonotype was observed many times. The chain combines TRBV2 with TRBJ2-7, with 8 bases aligning to TRBD1. The length of the CDR3 is 15 residues. The V gene's germline CDR1 is SNHLY and CDR2 FYNNEI. Trimming cost V 8 bases and J 5 bases; bases outside gene matches: 14. In DNA form, the CDR3 reads TGTGCCAGCGGCTCCCGGACAGGGATCGGCAACGAGCAGTACTTC. It codes for CASGSRTGIGNEQYF.

This clonotype was seen a few times. The chain couples TRBV2 to TRBJ2-7; D remains unclear. CDR1 and CDR2 (germline): SNHLY, FYNNEI. This CDR3 is 12 amino acids long. The CDR3 DNA reads as TGTGGGGTGTTGGCAGGAAGTTACGAGCAGTACTTC. Translating gives CGVLAGSYEQYF.

This clonotype was observed many times. CDR3 coding DNA: TGTGCCAGCAGCACGGGACCGCTTATCACCGGGGAGCTGTTTTTT. As protein: CASSTGPLITGELFF. This chain joins TRBV5-4 and TRBJ2-2; D tentatively fits TRBD1 or TRBD2 (5 bases each). V was pared by 4 bases and J by 4 bases, with 14 bases between. Germline lookup yields CDR1 SGHNT and CDR2 YYREEE (reference sequence). CDR3 size: 15 residues. Filled out from reference TRBV5-4 and TRBJ2-2, the complete variable domain reads ETGVTQSPTHLIKTRGQQVTLRCSSQSGHNTVSWYQQALGQGPQFIFQYYREEENGRGNFPPRFSGLQFPNYSSELNVNALELDDSALYLCASSTGPLITGELFFGEGSRLTVL.

The chain joins TRBV6-2 or TRBV6-3 to TRBJ2-7; 8 bases align to TRBD2. This CDR3 is 15 amino acids long. Germline V lookup: CDR1 MNHEY, CDR2 SVGEGT. J was trimmed by 5 bases and V by 6 bases; bases with no gene match: 12. The DNA of the CDR3 is TGTGCCAGCAGCCGCACCCCGGGACTAGGGAACGAGCAGTACTTC. Its protein is CASSRTPGLGNEQYF.

V is TRBV2 and J is TRBJ1-2; D uncertain. With 5 bases removed from V and 3 bases from J, the gap between germline ends came to 10 bases. Per germline, CDR1 SNHLY and CDR2 FYNNEI. The CDR3 extends over 13 amino acids. This CDR3 is CASSTPGHYGYTF. DNA of the CDR3: TGTGCCAGCAGTACCCCAGGACACTATGGCTACACCTTC.

This clonotype appeared once. The V gene is TRBV12-3 or TRBV12-4, the J gene TRBJ2-3; D gene ambiguous. CDR3 length equals 14 residues. Trimming cost V 3 bases and J 6 bases, with 13 bases left between them. The CDR3 here is CASSFRTPPDTQYF. CDR3 in DNA: TGTGCCAGCAGTTTCAGGACCCCCCCGGATACGCAGTATTTT.

A few counts support this clonotype. The V gene is TRBV28, the J gene TRBJ2-2, with TRBD1 identical over 7 bases. In germline, CDR1 is MDHEN, CDR2 SYDVKM. The V segment lost 5 bases and the J segment 4 bases; nucleotides outside the gene matches: 7. The CDR3 runs to 15 residues. CDR3 bases: TGTGCCAGCAGTAGGGACAGAGAGTTCACCGGGGAGCTGTTTTTT. Translating gives CASSRDREFTGELFF. Filled out from reference TRBV28 and TRBJ2-2, the complete variable domain reads DVKVTQSSRYLVKRTGEKVFLECVQDMDHENMFWYRQDPGLGLRLIYFSYDVKMKEKGDIPEGYSVSREKKERFSLILESASTNQTSMYLCASSRDREFTGELFFGEGSRLTVL.

This clonotype was counted at least ten times. The chain links TRBV24-1 to TRBJ1-2; D unresolved. Between the trimmed V and J ends, which lost 8 bases and 7 bases, there was a span of 13 bases. Germline V CDR1 and CDR2: KGHDR, SFDVKD. The length of the CDR3 is 12 residues. Here the CDR3 DNA reads TGTGCCACCAAGGGCCTCGAGCGTGGCTACACCTTC. Translating gives CATKGLERGYTF.

The V gene is TRBV6-1, the J gene TRBJ1-1; D remains unclear. Germline CDR1 reads MNHNS; CDR2 reads SASEGT. V was pared by 6 bases and J by 2 bases, with 16 bases between. This CDR3 contains 15 residues. CDR3 sequence (DNA): TGTGCCAGCAGAGGGTGGACGGAAGCAAACACTGAAGCTTTCTTT. Translation gives CASRGWTEANTEAFF.

This rearrangement joins TRBV5-1 to TRBJ2-7; D assignment may be TRBD1 or TRBD2 (6 bases each). CDR1 and CDR2 from the germline V gene are SGHRS and YFSETQ. The CDR3 spans 14 residues. The V gene lost 0 bases and the J gene lost 7 bases, with 14 bases spanning the gap. The CDR3 is CASSLAGANREQYF. DNA for the CDR3: TGCGCCAGCAGCTTGGCGGGGGCGAATCGGGAGCAGTACTTC.

V and J are TRBV13 and TRBJ2-7; tentative D call: TRBD2 (5 bases). V was cut by 3 bases and J by 1 base, with 7 bases left in between. Germline V lookup: CDR1 PRHDT, CDR2 FYEKMQ (reference sequence). This CDR3 contains 13 residues. The CDR3 spells CASSLGVSYEQYV. The CDR3 nucleotides read TGTGCCAGCAGCTTGGGAGTTTCCTACGAGCAGTACGTC.